This T cell receptor beta chain was obtained from a study of Graves' ophthalmopathy and Graves' hyperthyroidism. General study findings and limits: Most expanded thyroid clonotypes above 0.001 frequency also appeared in blood.

At least ten counts were recorded for this clonotype. Its antigen remains unidentified. CDR3 length: 13 amino acids. V lost 5 bases and J lost 5, with 12 bases in between. Germline V gives CDR1 LNHNV, CDR2 YYDKDF (reference sequence). Amplification of TCR beta CDR3 regions used RNA transcripts. Second-round multiplex PCR followed a first-round RT-PCR using HTBI primers. TCRdb re-derived calls from the multiplex PCR reads in MiXCR, one entry per CDR3 protein. This sample has 450,000 or so distinct CDR3 sequences; under 15% occur once, and the top ten carry approximately 9.8%. Sequencing was done on a sample of blood. The receptor comes from a woman in her thirties with Graves' ophthalmopathy. The rearrangement links TRBV15 to TRBJ2-5; a possible D gene is TRBD1 (5 bases). This CDR3 is CATSPRGWETQYF. The CDR3 nucleotides are TGTGCCACCAGCCCTAGGGGTTGGGAGACCCAGTACTTC.